The text below deals with one T cell receptor beta chain. The antigen is not known. A second PCR, run for roughly 7 to 11 cycles, used a sample-barcoded 5' primer plus a J-beta primer mix. Through a template-switch adaptor with 12 random nucleotides, each cDNA molecule received a tag. TCRdb re-called the 5' RACE reads with MiXCR, one entry per CDR3 protein. The table includes about 1.4 million distinct CDR3 sequences, around 59% detected once. This entry belongs to a study of blood T cells in healthy people across ages. Trimming removed 2 bases at V and 7 bases at J, with 12 bases between. This CDR3 region has 14 residues. Germline-derived CDR1 and CDR2 are SGHAT and FQNNGV. There were healthy Caucasian individuals from Russia, aged roughly 6 to 95, serving as donors. Study-wide results and limits: Strong correlation existed between TCR beta diversity and naive T cell percentage.

The chain joins TRBV11-2 to TRBJ2-1; no definite D call. The specimen was blood. This TCR came from a man aged 18 to 29 in good health. CDR3: CASSLSPVWNEQFF. For the CDR3, the DNA is TGTGCCAGCAGCTTATCCCCTGTGTGGAATGAGCAGTTCTTC.